This T cell receptor (beta chain) was observed in a study of CD8 T cells in ankylosing spondylitis. Germline CDR1 MNHEY, CDR2 SVGEGT. This CDR3 is 11 amino acids long. V shed 5 bases and J shed 13 bases, with 12 bases lying between them. MiXCR was run by TCRdb on the 5' RACE reads, yielding one entry per CDR3 protein. This table has 110,000 to 150,000 distinct CDR3 sequences, 7% to 10% appearing once. General study findings and limits: Apparently characteristic of ankylosing spondylitis blood was a TCR beta motif (about 8 highly homologous variants). Prior work had noted some motif variants in reactive arthritis blood and synovial fluid.

This clonotype has more than one count but fewer than ten. No antigen is known for it. The chain is built from TRBV6-2 or TRBV6-3 and TRBJ2-1, with D tentatively TRBD1 (6 bases). The specimen was synovial fluid, either unsorted or a sorted T cell fraction (not recorded which). This receptor was obtained from a male donor with ankylosing spondylitis. The CDR3 coding sequence is TGTGCCAGCAGTCCTGGACAGATCCAGTTCTTC. This sequence encodes CASSPGQIQFF.